A single sample is the source of the 19 T cell receptor beta chains below, sequenced in a study of PD-1 blockade in classical Hodgkin lymphoma. Each of the patients experienced relapse following autologous stem cell transplantation, and their brentuximab vedotin exposure differed. The protocol was immunoSEQ multiplex PCR, while the TCRdb copy is restricted to in-frame clones and leaves out a portion. The table has about 86,000 clones, about 91% seen once. The material was peripheral blood mononuclear cells (PBMCs), obtained before the second cycle of nivolumab. The receptor source for this set is a human donor with classical Hodgkin lymphoma.

V gene TRBV6-5 combines with J gene TRBJ2-7, with unresolved D. This CDR3 has 15 residues. The V gene lost 10 bases and the J gene lost 4 bases, with 23 bases spanning the gap. The germline gives CDR1 MNHEY, CDR2 SVGAGI. The CDR3 region has the DNA TGTGCCACCTCCCCGGACCCTCTTTTCGCTTACGAGCAGTACTTC. This codes for CATSPDPLFAYEQYF.

V is TRBV5-4 and J is TRBJ2-3; a weak D match, TRBD2 (6 bases). Germline CDR1 and CDR2: SGHNT and YYREEE (reference sequence). The CDR3 has 15 residues. The V end lost 4 bases, the J end lost 2 bases, and 14 bases lay between the germline ends. CDR3 sequence reads: CASSPGRAPTDTQYF. Here the CDR3 DNA reads TGTGCCAGCAGCCCCGGGAGAGCCCCCACAGATACGCAGTATTTT.

This clone turned up a few times. V and J are TRBV27 and TRBJ1-1, with D possibly being TRBD1 (6 bases). Germline values: CDR1 MNHEY, CDR2 SMNVEV (reference sequence). Trimming took 3 bases from V and 9 from J, leaving 14 bases between them. The CDR3 covers 13 residues. CDR3 residues: CASSFLQGQQAFF. The CDR3 bases are TGTGCCAGCAGTTTTCTACAGGGCCAACAAGCTTTCTTT.

The chain employs TRBV27 and TRBJ1-1; the D is unclear. The CDR3 covers 14 residues. V lost 0 bases and J 0 bases, leaving 5 bases between the germline ends. The germline gives CDR1 MNHEY, CDR2 SMNVEV (reference sequence). The chain's CDR3 is CASSLSWLNTEAFF. The DNA for the CDR3 is TGTGCCAGCAGTTTATCGTGGCTGAACACTGAAGCTTTCTTT.

The chain uses TRBV5-4 and TRBJ2-1; 8 bases fit TRBD2. CDR1 is SGHNT, CDR2 YYREEE, per germline (reference sequence). The junction had 3 bases not matched to a gene; V was cut back by 4 bases and J by 0 bases. CDR3 length equals 15 residues. The CDR3: CASSVGGASYNEQFF. In DNA, the CDR3 is TGTGCCAGCAGCGTCGGGGGGGCCTCCTACAATGAGCAGTTCTTC.

The V call is TRBV5-2, the J call TRBJ2-1; the D call in the table, TRBD2, was not verified against the DNA. TRBV5-2 is deemed a pseudogene. There are 14 residues in the CDR3. The CDR3 nucleotides read TGTGCCAGCAGCTTCGGGGGTTCCCGGAATGAGCAGTTCTTC. Its protein is CASSFGGSRNEQFF.

The chain combines TRBV19 with TRBJ2-1, with D possibly called TRBD1 or TRBD2 (5 bases each). The length of the CDR3 is 16 residues. The V gene's germline CDR1 is LNHDA and CDR2 SQIVND (reference sequence). V dropped 2 bases and J dropped 1 base, with 12 bases sitting between them. CDR3 bases: TGTGCCAGTAGTATATGGGGGTTGAGTTCCTACAATGAGCAGTTCTTC. As protein: CASSIWGLSSYNEQFF.

V usage is TRBV30 and J usage is TRBJ2-7, with TRBD1 matching over 9 bases. Germline values: CDR1 GTSNPN, CDR2 SVGIG (reference sequence). J was trimmed by 12 bases and V by 1 base; bases with no gene match: 13. The CDR3 loop spans 14 amino acids. The CDR3 DNA is TGTGCCTGGAGTGCCGGGACAGGGACCGTGAGGCTGTACTTC. Translating gives CAWSAGTGTVRLYF.

The chain uses TRBV28 and TRBJ2-1; 8 positions agree with TRBD1. V lost 6 bases, J lost 6 bases, and 10 bases stayed unmatched. This CDR3 has 15 amino acids. CDR1 and CDR2 from the germline V gene are MDHEN and SYDVKM. In DNA, the CDR3 is TGTGCCAGCAGCCCGGGACAGGCCCTGACCAATGAGCAGTTCTTC. This translates into CASSPGQALTNEQFF.

In regard to this clone: In the same sample, other DNA sequences code for this CDR3. V usage is TRBV5-1 and J usage is TRBJ2-7, with TRBD1 identical over 9 bases. This CDR3 contains 14 residues. Germline lookup yields CDR1 SGHRS and CDR2 YFSETQ. The ends lost 4 bases at V and 1 base at J; junction bases unmatched: 3. The CDR3 DNA reads as TGCGCCAGCAGCCCCGACAGGGGGTCCTACGAGCAGTACTTC. Protein: CASSPDRGSYEQYF.

The rearrangement links TRBV7-9 to TRBJ2-5; D remains ambiguous. The length of the CDR3 is 15 residues. The germline V gene encodes CDR1 SEHNR and CDR2 FQNEAQ (reference sequence). Trimming pared 1 base from V and 1 base from J, leaving 10 bases between. The CDR3 here is CASSLGFYSQETQYF. Here the CDR3 DNA reads TGTGCCAGCAGCTTAGGATTTTACAGCCAAGAGACCCAGTACTTC.

This chain connects TRBV19 to TRBJ2-2, with D hard to call. V lost 7 bases, J lost 0 bases, and 9 bases lay in between. Germline V lookup: CDR1 LNHDA, CDR2 SQIVND (reference sequence). The CDR3 totals 14 residues. This CDR3 is CASNQFANTGELFF. DNA of the CDR3: TGTGCCAGTAATCAGTTCGCGAACACCGGGGAGCTGTTTTTT.

The genes are TRBV7-8 and TRBJ1-5; the D gene is possibly TRBD1 (5 bases). V shed 0 bases and J shed 3 bases, with 12 bases lying between them. Per germline, CDR1 SGHVS and CDR2 FQNEAQ. CDR3 size: 16 residues. The CDR3 coding sequence is TGTGCCAGCAGCTTAGCGCTAGGCAGGGCCAATCAGCCCCAGCATTTT. Amino acids: CASSLALGRANQPQHF.

This chain connects TRBV19 to TRBJ1-1; TRBD1 aligns across 9 bases. In germline, CDR1 is LNHDA, CDR2 SQIVND (reference sequence). V lost 6 bases to trimming and J lost 11 bases; unmatched junction nucleotides: 13. There are 14 residues in the CDR3. The CDR3 DNA reads as TGTGCCAGTAGATACAGGGGGCGCGGCGGCGGCGCTTTCTTT. It codes for CASRYRGRGGGAFF.

The sample holds many counts of this clone. An end of the junction differs from the germline gene, which may be a read error. CDR3 nucleotide sequence: TGTGCCAGCAGCCCCGCTAATTATGGCTACACCTTC. Protein product: CASSPANYGYTF. The chain combines TRBV14 with TRBJ1-2; D remains unclear. Germline V gives CDR1 SGHDN, CDR2 FVKESK. CDR3 length: 12 residues.

V and J are TRBV5-4 and TRBJ1-2; the D gene is possibly TRBD1 (5 bases). Germline V gives CDR1 SGHNT, CDR2 YYREEE (reference sequence). CDR3 length equals 14 residues. The V and J ends lost 0 bases and 10 bases respectively, with 16 bases between them. CDR3 sequence: CASSLDGGVEDYTF. The CDR3 region has the DNA TGTGCCAGCAGCTTGGATGGGGGTGTGGAGGACTACACCTTC.

V gene TRBV27 combines with J gene TRBJ2-1; 10 nucleotides agree with TRBD2. Germline V gene sequence: CDR1 MNHEY, CDR2 SMNVEV (reference sequence). CDR3 length: 17 amino acids. J was trimmed by 4 bases and V by 2 bases; bases with no gene match: 8. The CDR3 DNA is TGTGCCAGCAGTTTAGCTAGCGGGAGATATGGGTACAATGAGCAGTTCTTC. Its translation is CASSLASGRYGYNEQFF.

The chain recombines TRBV28 with TRBJ1-5; 9 bases fit TRBD1. This CDR3 is 17 amino acids long. CDR1 MDHEN and CDR2 SYDVKM come from the germline V gene. With V trimmed by 5 bases and J by 0 bases, 8 bases remained unmatched. The CDR3 region has the DNA TGTGCCAGCAGTGGGGGGGACAGGGCCTATAGCAATCAGCCCCAGCATTTT. This gives the protein CASSGGDRAYSNQPQHF.

The chain uses TRBV19 and TRBJ1-5; TRBD1 might be the D (5 bases). The CDR3 covers 15 residues. Per the germline V gene, CDR1 is LNHDA and CDR2 is SQIVND (reference sequence). Between the trimmed V and J ends, which lost 7 bases and 2 bases, there was a span of 15 bases. CDR3: CASTPGPGGNQPQHF. The CDR3 region has the DNA TGTGCCAGTACCCCGGGACCGGGTGGCAATCAGCCCCAGCATTTT.